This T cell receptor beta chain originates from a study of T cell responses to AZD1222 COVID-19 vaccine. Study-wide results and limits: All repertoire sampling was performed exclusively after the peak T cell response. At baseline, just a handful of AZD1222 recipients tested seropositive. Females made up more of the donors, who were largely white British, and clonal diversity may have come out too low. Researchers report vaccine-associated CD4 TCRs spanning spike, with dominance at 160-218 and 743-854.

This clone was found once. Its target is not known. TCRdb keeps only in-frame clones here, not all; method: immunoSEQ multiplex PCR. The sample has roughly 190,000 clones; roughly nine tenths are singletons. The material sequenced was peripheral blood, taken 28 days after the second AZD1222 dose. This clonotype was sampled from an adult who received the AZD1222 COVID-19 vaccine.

The CDR3 DNA reads TGTGCCAGCAGTAACTACGGGACAGGGGGGACCGGGGAGCTGTTTTTT. This translates into CASSNYGTGGTGELFF. The chain combines TRBV6-5 with TRBJ2-2; 11 bases line up with TRBD1. V shed 5 bases, J shed 5 bases, and the junction held 7 bases outside the gene matches. The CDR3 consists of 16 residues. Germline V CDR1 and CDR2: MNHEY, SVGAGI.